The sequence of this T cell receptor (beta chain) was determined in a study of T cells after posttransplantation cyclophosphamide. This clone ranks as medium-sized. What it binds is unknown. The V and J ends lost 1 base and 7 bases, in that order; junction bases with no gene match: 4. This CDR3 is built from 16 residues. Germline V gives CDR1 LGHNA, CDR2 YSLEER. Treatment was busulfan-fludarabine conditioning, a marrow graft, and cyclophosphamide on days +3 and +4. Data came from immunoSEQ multiplex PCR; TCRdb stores just in-frame clones and leaves some out. The sample yields over 6,500 clones, without any singletons. Study findings and constraints: Later blood repertoires were often dominated by clones from the donor CD8+ memory compartment. TRB clonality was highly associated with recipient CMV seropositivity and reactivation. Skin or GI-infiltrating T cells shared few TRB sequences with blood.

Here the sequenced sample was PBMCs, taken after an allogeneic stem cell transplant with post-transplant cyclophosphamide. The TCR originated in a male patient in his thirties who received an allogeneic stem cell transplant from an unrelated donor, was CMV-positive, and had acute and chronic GVHD. Certain T cells may be donor cells from the graft. V usage is TRBV4-3 and J usage is TRBJ1-6; TRBD1 agrees at 10 bases. The CDR3 loop is CASSQGQGAWNSPLHF. CDR3 nucleotide sequence: TGCGCCAGCAGCCAAGGACAGGGGGCTTGGAATTCACCCCTCCACTTT.